This T cell receptor (beta chain) was recorded in a study of blood T cells in healthy people across ages. Using a J-beta primer mix together with a sample-barcoded 5' primer, a second PCR was run for roughly 6 to 12 cycles. TCRdb itself ran the 5' RACE reads through MiXCR, one entry per CDR3 protein. The sample has about 1,000,000 distinct CDR3 sequences, around 43% seen once. Only a few counts were recorded for this clonotype. The length of the CDR3 is 15 residues. CDR1 is SGHTA, CDR2 FQGTGA, per germline. The TCR was taken from an older woman in good health. The chain uses TRBV7-3 and TRBJ2-5; 10 bases match TRBD2. The J call could be wrong; TRBJ2-7 is a better fit for the DNA end. The source material was blood. This chain's CDR3 is CASSLNSGRVNEQYF. The CDR3 bases are TGTGCCAGCAGCCTAAACAGCGGGAGGGTAAACGAGCAGTACTTC.